These 2 T cell receptor beta chains share one sample of origin, sequenced in a study of cytomegalovirus exposure and HLA in healthy donors. 13 Jbeta primers and 60 Vbeta primers were used for the PCR. Only in-frame clones appear in the TCRdb table, and some are missing; sequencing was by immunoSEQ multiplex PCR. The sample comprises about 120,000 clones, 81% of which are singletons, and 1.5% to 2% rests with the top ten. The source material was PBMCs. These receptor sequences come from a man aged 35 to 55 in good health and CMV-seronegative.

J is TRBJ2-6 and V is TRBV7-8; TRBD1 matches 7 bases. The germline V gene encodes CDR1 SGHVS and CDR2 FQNEAQ. The CDR3 contains 18 residues. With V trimmed by 4 bases and J by 0 bases, 9 bases remained unmatched. This chain's CDR3 is CASSSSSQGRSGANVLTF. The CDR3 DNA reads TGTGCCAGCAGCTCCAGCTCACAGGGGCGCTCTGGGGCCAACGTCCTGACTTTC.

The gene calls are TRBV7-2 and TRBJ2-1, with 11 bases identical to TRBD2. V was pared by 3 bases and J by 2 bases, with 3 bases of the junction left unmatched. Germline values: CDR1 SGHTA, CDR2 FQGNSA. The CDR3 sequence is 16 residues long. The CDR3 region is CASSFASGGTYNEQFF. For the CDR3, the DNA is TGTGCCAGCAGCTTTGCTAGCGGGGGGACCTACAATGAGCAGTTCTTC. The full variable domain, with the rest looked up from reference TRBV7-2 and TRBJ2-1, is GAGVSQSPSNKVTEKGKDVELRCDPISGHTALYWYRQSLGQGLEFLIYFQGNSAPDKSGLPSDRFSAERTGGSVSTLTIQRTQQEDSAVYLCASSFASGGTYNEQFFGPGTRLTVL.